These 27 T cell receptor beta chains were all obtained from the same sample, sequenced in a study of shared clonotypes between healthy human individuals. Profiled with immunoSEQ multiplex PCR; TCRdb holds only in-frame clones, not every one. This sample has about 2.3 million clones, with 85% to 95% found just once. The source material was naive CD4+ T cells from PBMCs. Subset meaning: CD45RA+ positively selected. The source is a man aged 18 to 30 in good health. Some clones in this sample may be carry-over from other donors' samples.

This chain uses TRBV5-5 with TRBJ1-1; TRBD1 matches 10 bases. The CDR3 covers 15 residues. CDR1 is SGHKS, CDR2 YYEKEE, per germline (reference sequence). The ends lost 4 bases at V and 6 bases at J; junction bases unmatched: 9. This chain's CDR3 is CASSPRTGGEAEAFF. The CDR3 DNA reads as TGTGCCAGCAGCCCTAGGACAGGGGGGGAGGCTGAAGCTTTCTTT.

This chain connects TRBV6-4 to TRBJ2-1; a weak D match, TRBD2 (6 bases). Trimming removed 4 bases from V and 7 bases from J, with 14 bases in between. Germline V gene sequence: CDR1 MRHNA, CDR2 SNTAGT. CDR3 length: 14 residues. The CDR3 DNA reads as TGTGCCAGCAGTGTCGAACTAGCTATAAATGAGCAGTTCTTC. This translates into CASSVELAINEQFF.

The chain recombines TRBV5-8 with TRBJ2-7; D remains ambiguous. V was pared by 0 bases and J by 2 bases, with 9 bases between. Germline CDR1 SGHTS, CDR2 YDEGEE. The CDR3 totals 14 residues. CDR3 loop: CASSLVPETYEQYF. In DNA form, the CDR3 reads TGTGCCAGCAGCTTGGTCCCCGAGACCTACGAGCAGTACTTC.

The rearrangement joins TRBV2 to TRBJ2-7, with D maybe TRBD2 (5 bases). V dropped 6 bases and J dropped 2 bases, with 8 bases sitting between them. The CDR3 consists of 12 residues. Germline V gives CDR1 SNHLY, CDR2 FYNNEI. The CDR3, as DNA: TGTGCCAGCAGCGGGGAACCCTACGAGCAGTACTTC. Its protein is CASSGEPYEQYF. Full variable domain (rest looked up from reference TRBV2 and TRBJ2-7): EPEVTQTPSHQVTQMGQEVILRCVPISNHLYFYWYRQILGQKVEFLVSFYNNEISEKSEIFDDQFSVERPDGSNFTLKIRSTKLEDSAMYFCASSGEPYEQYFGPGTRLTVT.

As for this clone: This same CDR3 is encoded by further DNA sequences in the sample. The chain joins TRBV28 to TRBJ1-2; D remains unclear. Per the germline V gene, CDR1 is MDHEN and CDR2 is SYDVKM. There are 17 residues in the CDR3. Deletions cut 4 bases from V and 4 bases from J, with 22 bases between. DNA of the CDR3: TGTGCCAGCAGTTCTTATCAATCCCGGGAGTCGACCTATGGCTACACCTTC. This encodes CASSSYQSRESTYGYTF.

The V call is TRBV4-3, the J call TRBJ2-7, with a tentative D call TRBD1 (6 bases). CDR1 and CDR2 from the germline V gene are LGHNA and YSLEER. Trimming pared 4 bases from V and 2 bases from J, leaving 18 bases between. The CDR3 extends over 16 amino acids. The CDR3 here is CASSLSVQGRTYEQYF. CDR3 nucleotide sequence: TGCGCCAGCAGCCTAAGTGTACAGGGTAGGACCTACGAGCAGTACTTC.

This CDR3 is CASSLDTGAGANVLTF. CDR3 DNA: TGTGCCAGCAGCTTAGACACAGGGGCCGGGGCCAACGTCCTGACTTTC. V and J are TRBV11-2 and TRBJ2-6, with 7 bases matching TRBD1. Germline CDR1 and CDR2: SGHAT and FQNNGV. V lost 0 bases, J lost 4 bases, and 3 bases stayed unmatched. The CDR3 runs 16 residues. The full variable domain, completed using reference TRBV11-2 and TRBJ2-6, is EAGVAQSPRYKIIEKRQSVAFWCNPISGHATLYWYQQILGQGPKLLIQFQNNGVVDDSQLPKDRFSAERLKGVDSTLKIQPAKLEDSAVYLCASSLDTGAGANVLTFGAGSRLTVL.

V and J are TRBV28 and TRBJ2-3, with 12 bases matching TRBD1. V lost 6 bases to trimming and J lost 4 bases; unmatched junction nucleotides: 8. Germline V gene lookup returns CDR1 MDHEN and CDR2 SYDVKM. CDR3 length: 16 amino acids. This CDR3 reads CASRPTGTGGADTQYF. In DNA form, the CDR3 reads TGTGCCAGCAGACCAACCGGGACAGGGGGCGCAGATACGCAGTATTTT. The complete variable domain, with remaining parts taken from reference TRBV28 and TRBJ2-3, reads DVKVTQSSRYLVKRTGEKVFLECVQDMDHENMFWYRQDPGLGLRLIYFSYDVKMKEKGDIPEGYSVSREKKERFSLILESASTNQTSMYLCASRPTGTGGADTQYFGPGTRLTVL.

This chain uses TRBV19 with TRBJ1-2, with 10 bases matching TRBD1. CDR3 length equals 12 residues. Per germline, CDR1 LNHDA and CDR2 SQIVND (reference sequence). The V segment lost 9 bases and the J segment 8 bases; nucleotides outside the gene matches: 6. CDR3 sequence reads: CASGTGVGGYTF. The CDR3 bases are TGTGCCAGCGGGACAGGGGTTGGGGGCTACACCTTC.

This sequence joins TRBV5-1 and TRBJ2-1; 11 positions match TRBD2. The CDR3 sequence is 16 residues long. J gave up 4 bases and V 0 bases, and 3 bases lay outside the gene matches. Germline CDR1 and CDR2: SGHRS and YFSETQ. The chain's CDR3 is CASSLVGTSGYNEQFF. DNA for the CDR3: TGCGCCAGCAGCTTGGTGGGGACTAGCGGTTACAATGAGCAGTTCTTC.

The chain is built from TRBV6-5 and TRBJ1-1, with D perhaps TRBD1 (5 bases). Trimming took 10 bases from V and 4 from J, leaving 16 bases between them. This CDR3 is built from 13 residues. CDR1 and CDR2 from the germline V gene are MNHEY and SVGAGI. The CDR3 sequence is CATHQTGGTEAFF. The CDR3 DNA reads as TGTGCCACGCATCAAACCGGGGGCACTGAAGCTTTCTTT.

The chain carries TRBV6-5 and TRBJ2-4, with D maybe TRBD2 (6 bases). The CDR3 covers 15 residues. V was clipped by 4 bases and J by 6 bases, with 16 bases between them. Germline V gene sequence: CDR1 MNHEY, CDR2 SVGAGI. The CDR3 loop is CASSSLTGDLNIQYF. CDR3 sequence (DNA): TGTGCCAGCAGTTCTCTAACGGGAGACCTAAACATTCAGTACTTC.

The chain is built from TRBV27 and TRBJ1-2, with D unresolved. Germline CDR1 and CDR2: MNHEY and SMNVEV (reference sequence). V shed 6 bases and J shed 4 bases, with 18 bases lying between them. CDR3 length equals 15 residues. The CDR3 nucleotides read TGTGCCAGCAGCCGCTCCCCGGGCGGCAGCTATGGCTACACCTTC. Residues: CASSRSPGGSYGYTF.

The chain is built from TRBV5-5 and TRBJ1-5; TRBD1 matches at 8 bases. With 1 base clipped from V and 2 bases from J, the junction kept 8 bases outside the gene matches. The germline CDR1 and CDR2 sequences are SGHKS and YYEKEE (reference sequence). This CDR3 spans 17 amino acids. For the CDR3, the DNA is TGTGCCAGCAGCTTGAGGGTGGCAGGGGGCGGCAATCAGCCCCAGCATTTT. This encodes CASSLRVAGGGNQPQHF.

CDR3 region: CASPIVWNEQFF. The CDR3 DNA reads TGTGCCAGCCCGATAGTTTGGAATGAGCAGTTCTTC. The gene calls are TRBV27 and TRBJ2-1; D uncertain. There are 12 residues in the CDR3. From germline, CDR1 is MNHEY and CDR2 SMNVEV (reference sequence). With 8 bases removed from V and 7 bases from J, the gap between germline ends came to 12 bases.

The rearrangement joins TRBV27 to TRBJ2-1; 7 nucleotides match TRBD2. The CDR3 covers 16 residues. V dropped 6 bases and J dropped 5; count of bases not matched to a gene: 13. Germline V gene sequence: CDR1 MNHEY, CDR2 SMNVEV (reference sequence). The CDR3 sequence: CASRDRLAVPHNEQFF. The CDR3 DNA sequence: TGTGCCAGCAGGGACCGGCTAGCGGTCCCCCACAATGAGCAGTTCTTC.

The chain joins TRBV15 to TRBJ1-1, with D possibly being TRBD1 (5 bases). Germline V lookup: CDR1 LNHNV, CDR2 YYDKDF (reference sequence). V lost 8 bases and J lost 2, with 15 bases in between. This CDR3 spans 14 amino acids. CDR3 region: CATAGRGRNTEAFF. In nucleotides, the CDR3 is TGTGCCACCGCGGGGCGGGGTAGAAACACTGAAGCTTTCTTT. Full variable domain (rest looked up from reference TRBV15 and TRBJ1-1): DAMVIQNPRYQVTQFGKPVTLSCSQTLNHNVMYWYQQKSSQAPKLLFHYYDKDFNNEADTPDNFQSRRPNTSFCFLDIRSPGLGDTAMYLCATAGRGRNTEAFFGQGTRLTVV.

The gene calls are TRBV7-8 and TRBJ2-1; 7 bases are a match to TRBD2. The V gene end was trimmed by 5 bases and the J gene end by 3 bases; junction bases not matched to a gene: 10. CDR3 length equals 16 residues. Germline CDR1 reads SGHVS; CDR2 reads FQNEAQ. The CDR3 DNA reads TGTGCCAGCAGCCCACTAAAGCGGGACCTCTACAATGAGCAGTTCTTC. Its protein product is CASSPLKRDLYNEQFF.

The chain combines TRBV5-1 with TRBJ1-1; D not resolved. Per the germline V gene, CDR1 is SGHRS and CDR2 is YFSETQ. This CDR3 is built from 14 residues. Trimming shortened V by 0 bases and J by 4 bases, and 10 bases separated the two germline ends. CDR3 coding DNA: TGCGCCAGCAGCTTGGTTAAGGAGGGCACTGAAGCTTTCTTT. Encoded protein: CASSLVKEGTEAFF.

The genes are TRBV28 and TRBJ2-7; no reliable D call. Germline CDR1 MDHEN, CDR2 SYDVKM. This CDR3 contains 14 residues. V gave up 6 bases and J gave up 5 bases, with 17 bases separating them. CDR3 in amino acids: CASSLGPRWNEQYF. The CDR3 DNA follows: TGTGCCAGCAGCCTAGGGCCCAGATGGAACGAGCAGTACTTC.

The chain joins TRBV7-9 to TRBJ2-7, with 13 bases fitting TRBD2. After removal of 4 bases from V and 2 bases from J, the junction contained 8 bases not matched to a gene. CDR1 and CDR2 from the germline V gene are SEHNR and FQNEAQ (reference sequence). This CDR3 is 17 amino acids long. CDR3 sequence: CASSSGTSGINPYEQYF. As DNA, the CDR3 is TGTGCCAGCAGCTCTGGGACTAGCGGGATTAATCCCTACGAGCAGTACTTC.

This clone came up a few times. The chain recombines TRBV28 with TRBJ1-1, with a tentative D call TRBD1 (5 bases). The CDR3 is 13 amino acids. V was clipped by 9 bases and J by 6 bases, with 17 bases between them. Germline V gene sequence: CDR1 MDHEN, CDR2 SYDVKM. The CDR3 is CASLYGGVAEAFF. CDR3 nucleotide sequence: TGTGCCAGTCTTTACGGAGGGGTGGCTGAAGCTTTCTTT.

The CDR3 region has the DNA TGTGCCAGCAGCTTAAGGGGGGCCGAGAACACTGAAGCTTTCTTT. As protein: CASSLRGAENTEAFF. The chain joins TRBV7-2 to TRBJ1-1, with a weak D call TRBD1 (6 bases). In germline, CDR1 is SGHTA, CDR2 FQGNSA. The CDR3 consists of 15 residues. V lost 2 bases, J lost 1 base, and 11 bases lay in between.

The chain employs TRBV7-2 and TRBJ1-2; 7 bases agree with TRBD1. Trimming removed 3 bases from V and 4 bases from J; junction bases left unmatched: 8. Germline CDR1 is SGHTA and CDR2 is FQGNSA. The CDR3 length is 15 residues. Written as DNA, the CDR3 is TGTGCCAGCAGCTTGACAACAGGGGTGGCCTATGGCTACACCTTC. Protein product: CASSLTTGVAYGYTF. Complete variable domain (other parts from reference TRBV7-2 and TRBJ1-2): GAGVSQSPSNKVTEKGKDVELRCDPISGHTALYWYRQSLGQGLEFLIYFQGNSAPDKSGLPSDRFSAERTGGSVSTLTIQRTQQEDSAVYLCASSLTTGVAYGYTFGSGTRLTVV.

The genes are TRBV7-9 and TRBJ2-6; TRBD1 or TRBD2 may be the D gene (7 bases each). The CDR3 sequence is 18 residues long. CDR1 is SEHNR, CDR2 FQNEAQ, per germline (reference sequence). V shed 5 bases and J shed 0 bases, with 17 bases lying between them. CDR3: CASSLPPGGASGANVLTF. CDR3 in DNA: TGTGCCAGCAGCCTTCCCCCAGGGGGGGCCTCTGGGGCCAACGTCCTGACTTTC. The full variable domain, completed using reference TRBV7-9 and TRBJ2-6, is DTGVSQNPRHKITKRGQNVTFRCDPISEHNRLYWYRQTLGQGPEFLTYFQNEAQLEKSRLLSDRFSAERPKGSFSTLEIQRTEQGDSAMYLCASSLPPGGASGANVLTFGAGSRLTVL.

The chain joins TRBV5-1 to TRBJ2-1; 7 bases fit TRBD2. This CDR3 is 15 amino acids long. Germline-derived CDR1 and CDR2 are SGHRS and YFSETQ. The ends lost 4 bases at V and 6 bases at J; junction bases unmatched: 10. CDR3 protein: CASSLPGTTVNEQFF. CDR3 nucleotides: TGCGCCAGCAGCCTGCCCGGGACTACCGTCAATGAGCAGTTCTTC.

This rearrangement joins TRBV7-2 to TRBJ1-3, with D unresolved. Per the germline V gene, CDR1 is SGHTA and CDR2 is FQGNSA. The CDR3 sequence is 17 residues long. V was shortened by 0 bases and J by 0 bases, with 12 bases between the two germline ends. CDR3 nucleotide sequence: TGTGCCAGCAGCTTAGCGTCCAGGACGAGCTCTGGAAACACCATATATTTT. It translates to CASSLASRTSSGNTIYF.